Below, 30 T cell receptor beta chains from the same sample are listed, as sequenced in a study of T cell responses to AZD1222 COVID-19 vaccine (dated by TCRdb to 2020 to 2022). The time point label, as the study defines it: about 28 days (+/-7) after the second vaccine dose. The library relied on the immunoSEQ multiplex PCR assay. In TCRdb, the immuneACCESS table is reduced to in-frame sequences with V and J assigned. These tables do not hold every clone; where another copy was compared, an unresolved V gene accounts for under half, and the others remain unexplained. The table for this sample lists 15,000 to 20,000 clones; 89% of them were counted only once. Jointly, the top ten make up approximately 9% of the sample. The sequenced sample was peripheral blood, obtained 28 days after the second AZD1222 dose. The receptors shown here come from an adult who received the AZD1222 COVID-19 vaccine.

J is TRBJ1-1 and V is TRBV7-9; possibly TRBD1 for D (6 bases). V was cut by 3 bases and J by 7 bases, with 12 bases left in between. The CDR3 is 13 amino acids. In germline, CDR1 is SEHNR, CDR2 FQNEAQ (reference sequence). This CDR3 is CASSFTGAIEAFF. DNA of the CDR3: TGTGCCAGCAGCTTTACGGGGGCGATTGAAGCTTTCTTT.

The gene calls are TRBV6-6 and TRBJ2-7, with 9 bases lining up with TRBD1. Germline V lookup: CDR1 MNHNY, CDR2 SVGAGI (reference sequence). Trimming took 6 bases from V and 2 from J; bases not matched to a gene: 8. This CDR3 has 15 residues. Here the CDR3 DNA reads TGTGCCAGCAGAACCCCGGGACAGGGACCCTACGAGCAGTACTTC. It encodes CASRTPGQGPYEQYF.

The chain uses TRBV6-1 and TRBJ2-1; D uncertain. V lost 1 base to trimming and J lost 4 bases, with 8 bases between them. The V gene's germline CDR1 is MNHNS and CDR2 SASEGT. The CDR3 loop spans 14 amino acids. The CDR3 bases are TGTGCCAGCAGTGAAGAGGCTAGATACAATGAGCAGTTCTTC. Protein: CASSEEARYNEQFF.

This clone was found once. V gene TRBV2 combines with J gene TRBJ2-7; either TRBD1 or TRBD2 may supply D (5 bases each). Germline lookup yields CDR1 SNHLY and CDR2 FYNNEI. V lost 8 bases and J lost 1, with 12 bases in between. The CDR3 spans 13 residues. The CDR3 DNA sequence: TGTGCCAGCCGGGACCCCAAGTCCTACGAGCAGTACTTC. Translated, it gives CASRDPKSYEQYF.

The CDR3 sequence is CASRGMTYTDTQYF. CDR3 sequence (DNA): TGTGCCAGCAGGGGAATGACTTACACAGATACGCAGTATTTT. This sequence joins TRBV28 and TRBJ2-3; D call uncertain. Trimming cost V 6 bases and J 2 bases, with 12 bases left between them. CDR1 is MDHEN and CDR2 is SYDVKM in the germline V gene. The CDR3 loop spans 14 amino acids. Filled out from reference TRBV28 and TRBJ2-3, the complete variable domain reads DVKVTQSSRYLVKRTGEKVFLECVQDMDHENMFWYRQDPGLGLRLIYFSYDVKMKEKGDIPEGYSVSREKKERFSLILESASTNQTSMYLCASRGMTYTDTQYFGPGTRLTVL.

This chain joins TRBV9 and TRBJ2-2; TRBD2 agrees at 11 bases. CDR1 SGDLS and CDR2 YYNGEE come from the germline V gene. The CDR3 runs to 17 residues. Trimming took 3 bases from V and 5 from J; bases not matched to a gene: 9. Here the CDR3 reads CASSGTVLAGETGELFF. As DNA, the CDR3 is TGTGCCAGCAGCGGGACAGTACTAGCGGGAGAAACCGGGGAGCTGTTTTTT.

This chain connects TRBV28 to TRBJ2-3; D is undetermined. Germline V gene data show CDR1 as MDHEN and CDR2 as SYDVKM. V lost 10 bases to trimming and J lost 7 bases, with 18 bases between them. The CDR3 contains 13 residues. For the CDR3, the DNA is TGTGCCACCCAAAGGAGTTACCGGAATACGCAGTATTTT. Encoded protein: CATQRSYRNTQYF.

The rearrangement joins TRBV6-4 to TRBJ2-6, with D unresolved. Per the germline V gene, CDR1 is MRHNA and CDR2 is SNTAGT. The CDR3 is 13 amino acids. The V end was cut by 6 bases, the J end by 4 bases, with 7 bases between. The CDR3 nucleotides are TGTGCCAGCAGCGAACAGGGGGCCAACGTCCTGACTTTC. It specifies CASSEQGANVLTF.

V gene TRBV7-2 combines with J gene TRBJ2-7, with no clear D. Trimming stripped 2 bases from V and 1 base from J, with 9 bases between. CDR3 length equals 14 residues. Germline CDR1 SGHTA, CDR2 FQGNSA. Here the CDR3 DNA reads TGTGCCAGCAGCTTATCTATCAGTTCCTACGAGCAGTACGTC. The encoded protein is CASSLSISSYEQYV.

The chain carries TRBV11-2 and TRBJ1-2, with 7 bases that match TRBD1. The germline CDR1 and CDR2 sequences are SGHAT and FQNNGV. Trimming took 6 bases from V and 2 from J; bases not matched to a gene: 6. This CDR3 is 14 amino acids long. The CDR3 is CASRSPGQNYGYTF. Written as DNA, the CDR3 is TGTGCCAGCAGGTCTCCGGGACAGAACTATGGCTACACCTTC. Supplemented by reference TRBV11-2 and TRBJ1-2, the full variable domain reads EAGVAQSPRYKIIEKRQSVAFWCNPISGHATLYWYQQILGQGPKLLIQFQNNGVVDDSQLPKDRFSAERLKGVDSTLKIQPAKLEDSAVYLCASRSPGQNYGYTFGSGTRLTVV.

The rearrangement links TRBV11-2 to TRBJ2-7; D possibly matches TRBD1 or TRBD2 (5 bases each). The CDR3 totals 15 residues. The V end was cut by 2 bases, the J end by 2 bases, with 13 bases between. The germline CDR1 and CDR2 sequences are SGHAT and FQNNGV. CDR3 protein: CASSLSGSVTYEQYF. The CDR3 region has the DNA TGTGCCAGCAGCTTATCAGGGAGCGTCACCTACGAGCAGTACTTC.

The V call is TRBV5-1, the J call TRBJ1-2; D unresolved. The CDR3 runs 14 residues. V shed 5 bases and J shed 3 bases, with 14 bases lying between them. CDR1 is SGHRS and CDR2 is YFSETQ in the germline V gene. The CDR3: CASSDPRADYGYTF. DNA of the CDR3: TGCGCCAGCAGTGATCCTAGGGCTGACTATGGCTACACCTTC. Filled out from reference TRBV5-1 and TRBJ1-2, the complete variable domain reads KAGVTQTPRYLIKTRGQQVTLSCSPISGHRSVSWYQQTPGQGLQFLFEYFSETQRNKGNFPGRFSGRQFSNSRSEMNVSTLELGDSALYLCASSDPRADYGYTFGSGTRLTVV.

V and J are TRBV5-5 and TRBJ1-2, with D hard to call. The germline gives CDR1 SGHKS, CDR2 YYEKEE (reference sequence). The CDR3 extends over 11 amino acids. Trimming took off 2 bases at V and 6 bases at J, with 5 bases between the two ends. The CDR3 DNA sequence: TGTGCCAGCAGCTTCTCAGATGGCTACACCTTC. It is translated as CASSFSDGYTF.

This chain connects TRBV3-1 (or the pseudogene TRBV3-2) to TRBJ2-3, with 14 bases lining up with TRBD2. Germline V gene data show CDR1 as LGHDT and CDR2 as YNNKEL (reference sequence). The trim removed 1 base at V and 2 bases at J, leaving 11 bases unmatched. The CDR3 covers 20 residues. The CDR3 DNA follows: TGTGCCAGCAGCCAAGTGACTAGCGGGGGGGAACCCTTTTACACAGATACGCAGTATTTT. Amino acid sequence: CASSQVTSGGEPFYTDTQYF.

This chain links TRBV6-5 with TRBJ2-7; no definite D call. In germline, CDR1 is MNHEY, CDR2 SVGAGI. The CDR3 has 13 residues. The germline V and J ends were trimmed by 6 bases and 2 bases, with 11 bases remaining between them. The CDR3 DNA reads as TGTGCCAGCAGCCTCAGTCGGACCTACGAGCAGTACGTC. This sequence encodes CASSLSRTYEQYV.

V gene TRBV4-1 combines with J gene TRBJ1-6; TRBD1 agrees at 7 bases. Unmatched junction bases numbered 9, after V lost 0 bases and J lost 10 bases. Germline CDR1 reads MGHRA; CDR2 reads YSYEKL. The CDR3 spans 16 residues. CDR3 DNA sequence: TGCGCCAGCAGCCAAGAACCCCGGCAGGGGGTATCACCCCTCCACTTT. Translated, it gives CASSQEPRQGVSPLHF.

The chain recombines TRBV6-2 or TRBV6-3 with TRBJ2-7, with D uncertain. The CDR3 consists of 12 residues. V dropped 2 bases and J dropped 3 bases, with 5 bases sitting between them. Germline CDR1 MNHEY, CDR2 SVGEGT. In DNA, the CDR3 is TGTGCCAGCAGTTACGGCAACTACGAGCAGTACTTC. Its protein is CASSYGNYEQYF.

The chain uses TRBV7-8 and TRBJ2-1, with 8 bases fitting TRBD2. CDR3 length: 15 amino acids. CDR1 SGHVS and CDR2 FQNEAQ come from the germline V gene. V lost 4 bases and J lost 8; bases outside the gene matches: 10. The CDR3 region is CASSSPGGRIDEQFF. The CDR3 DNA reads as TGTGCCAGCAGCTCCCCTGGCGGGAGGATTGATGAGCAGTTCTTC.

The J gene is TRBJ2-5, the V gene TRBV2; unclear D gene. V was clipped by 5 bases and J by 5 bases, with 9 bases between them. There are 12 residues in the CDR3. Germline-derived CDR1 and CDR2 are SNHLY and FYNNEI. In DNA form, the CDR3 reads TGTGCCAGCAGTCCTCGGTGGGAGACCCAGTACTTC. Translation: CASSPRWETQYF.

This rearrangement joins TRBV28 to TRBJ1-1; D may be TRBD1 (5 bases). This CDR3 contains 15 residues. The V gene's germline CDR1 is MDHEN and CDR2 SYDVKM. V lost 3 bases and J lost 3, with 14 bases in between. This CDR3 is CASSFGARWDTEAFF. Here the CDR3 DNA reads TGTGCCAGCAGTTTTGGGGCGCGGTGGGACACTGAAGCTTTCTTT.

The V call is TRBV27, the J call TRBJ2-2; possible D gene TRBD1, 6 bases. CDR1 is MNHEY and CDR2 is SMNVEV in the germline V gene (reference sequence). V lost 6 bases and J lost 6, with 23 bases in between. The CDR3 loop spans 17 amino acids. The CDR3 sequence: CASSHSPTGIPAGELFF. CDR3 coding DNA: TGTGCCAGCAGCCATAGCCCTACAGGGATACCGGCCGGGGAGCTGTTTTTT.

The J gene is TRBJ1-4, the V gene TRBV5-1; no clear D. CDR3 length: 13 amino acids. V lost 5 bases to trimming and J lost 5 bases, with 10 bases between them. CDR1 and CDR2 (germline): SGHRS, YFSETQ. The CDR3 DNA sequence: TGCGCCAGCAGAAACAGAGAAAATGAAAAACTGTTTTTT. Its protein product is CASRNRENEKLFF.

This rearrangement joins TRBV27 to TRBJ1-1; no clear D gene. Germline CDR1 and CDR2: MNHEY and SMNVEV (reference sequence). CDR3 length equals 14 residues. V was trimmed by 6 bases and J by 0 bases, leaving 11 bases between them. The CDR3 sequence is CASRAWNMNTEAFF. Written as DNA, the CDR3 is TGTGCCAGCAGAGCGTGGAACATGAACACTGAAGCTTTCTTT.

The chain recombines TRBV3-1 (or the pseudogene TRBV3-2) with TRBJ1-1; TRBD1 agrees at 9 bases. This CDR3 is 15 amino acids long. Trimming cost V 4 bases and J 6 bases; bases outside gene matches: 9. Germline V gene sequence: CDR1 LGHDT, CDR2 YNNKEL (reference sequence). The CDR3 DNA follows: TGTGCCAGCAGCCGAGACGGACAGGGGACTTCTGAAGCTTTCTTT. Protein: CASSRDGQGTSEAFF.

The rearrangement joins TRBV28 to TRBJ1-2, with D unresolved. With 7 bases removed from V and 5 bases from J, the gap between germline ends came to 14 bases. CDR3 size: 13 residues. The germline V gene has CDR1 MDHEN and CDR2 SYDVKM. This chain's CDR3 is CASNRGLNYGYTF. DNA for the CDR3: TGTGCCAGCAACCGGGGTCTGAATTATGGCTACACCTTC.

This chain connects TRBV28 to TRBJ1-2; D gene uncertain. CDR1 is MDHEN, CDR2 SYDVKM, per germline. The V end was cut by 4 bases, the J end by 4 bases, with 16 bases between. This CDR3 is 15 amino acids long. The CDR3 loop is CASSSPARTSYGYTF. DNA of the CDR3: TGTGCCAGCAGTTCCCCGGCCCGTACCTCCTATGGCTACACCTTC.

This chain links TRBV2 with TRBJ1-5, with D unresolved. The CDR3 is 13 amino acids. Trimming left V 4 bases short and J 6 bases short, with 10 bases between. Germline CDR1 SNHLY, CDR2 FYNNEI. The CDR3 DNA is TGTGCCAGCAGTGGAGATTCGGGTCAGCCCCAGCATTTT. It is translated as CASSGDSGQPQHF.

The chain joins TRBV3-1 (or the pseudogene TRBV3-2) to TRBJ2-3; TRBD2 agrees at 14 bases. The germline V gene encodes CDR1 LGHDT and CDR2 YNNKEL (reference sequence). The CDR3 length is 17 residues. The V gene end was trimmed by 8 bases and the J gene end by 4 bases; junction bases not matched to a gene: 11. CDR3 DNA sequence: TGTGCCAGCGGACTAGCGGGGGGACCGTTGGGAGCAGATACGCAGTATTTT. It encodes CASGLAGGPLGADTQYF.

This clone was detected only once. The gene calls are TRBV5-8 and TRBJ1-2; D gene unclear. Germline V CDR1 and CDR2: SGHTS, YDEGEE. Trimming pared 4 bases from V and 3 bases from J, leaving 13 bases between. The CDR3 has 14 residues. The CDR3 bases are TGTGCCAGCAGCCGGAAGGAGATCTACTATGGCTACACCTTC. Its protein is CASSRKEIYYGYTF.

For this clone: An end of the junction does not agree with germline; a read error may underlie this. V is TRBV7-7 and J is TRBJ2-1; 10 nucleotides align to TRBD1. The germline V gene has CDR1 SSHAT and CDR2 FNYEAQ (reference sequence). The CDR3 is made up of 15 amino acids. For the CDR3, the DNA is TGTGCTAGCAGCCGCGGGACAGGGGCTAGCAATGAGCAGTTCTTC. This gives the protein CASSRGTGASNEQFF.